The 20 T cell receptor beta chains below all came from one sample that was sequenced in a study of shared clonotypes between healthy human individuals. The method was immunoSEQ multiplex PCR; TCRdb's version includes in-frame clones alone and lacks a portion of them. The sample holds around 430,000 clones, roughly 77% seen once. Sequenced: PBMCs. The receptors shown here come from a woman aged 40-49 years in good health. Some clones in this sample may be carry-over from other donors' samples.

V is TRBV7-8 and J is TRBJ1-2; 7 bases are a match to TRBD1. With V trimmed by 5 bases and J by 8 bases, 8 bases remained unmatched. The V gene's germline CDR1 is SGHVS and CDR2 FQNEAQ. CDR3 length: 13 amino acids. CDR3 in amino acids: CASSPTGFEGYTF. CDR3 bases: TGTGCCAGCAGCCCGACAGGGTTCGAGGGCTACACCTTC.

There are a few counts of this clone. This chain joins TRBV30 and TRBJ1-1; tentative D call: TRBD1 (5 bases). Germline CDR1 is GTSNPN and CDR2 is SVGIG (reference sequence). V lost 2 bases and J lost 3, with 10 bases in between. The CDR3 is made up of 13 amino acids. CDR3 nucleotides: TGTGCCTGGAGTCTCCTGGGGGACACTGAAGCTTTCTTT. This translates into CAWSLLGDTEAFF.

CDR3 bases: TGTGCCAGCAGTGTTAGACAGGGAGACAATGAGCAGTTCTTC. Translated: CASSVRQGDNEQFF. This chain connects TRBV2 to TRBJ2-1, with 7 bases that match TRBD1. Germline CDR1 SNHLY, CDR2 FYNNEI. The CDR3 is 14 amino acids. Trimming cost V 4 bases and J 5 bases; bases outside gene matches: 5.

CDR3 protein: CASSQDSSYGYTF. The CDR3 nucleotides read TGTGCCAGCTCCCAGGACAGTAGCTATGGCTACACCTTC. V and J are TRBV18 and TRBJ1-2; D possibly corresponds to TRBD1 (6 bases). The germline V gene has CDR1 KGHSH and CDR2 LQKENI. This CDR3 is built from 13 residues. Trimming shortened V by 6 bases and J by 4 bases, and 12 bases separated the two germline ends.

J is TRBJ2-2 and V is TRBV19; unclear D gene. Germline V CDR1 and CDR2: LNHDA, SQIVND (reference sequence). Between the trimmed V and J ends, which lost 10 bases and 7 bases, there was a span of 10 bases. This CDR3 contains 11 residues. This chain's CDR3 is CANTTFGELFF. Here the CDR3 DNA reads TGTGCCAACACTACGTTCGGGGAGCTGTTTTTT.

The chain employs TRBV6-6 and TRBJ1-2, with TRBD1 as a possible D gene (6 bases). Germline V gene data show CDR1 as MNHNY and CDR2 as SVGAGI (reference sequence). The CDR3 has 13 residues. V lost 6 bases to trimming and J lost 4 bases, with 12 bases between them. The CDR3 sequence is CASSRDIGYGYTF. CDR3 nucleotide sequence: TGTGCCAGCAGCAGGGACATTGGCTATGGCTACACCTTC.

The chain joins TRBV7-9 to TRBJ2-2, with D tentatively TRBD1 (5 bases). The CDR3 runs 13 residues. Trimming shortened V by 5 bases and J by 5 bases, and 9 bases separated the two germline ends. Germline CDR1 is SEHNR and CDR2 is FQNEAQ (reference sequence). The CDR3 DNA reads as TGTGCCAGCAGCACCAGACAGACCGGGGAGCTGTTTTTT. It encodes CASSTRQTGELFF.

CDR3 in amino acids: CASSSRQGNSPLHF. The CDR3 DNA sequence: TGTGCCAGCAGTTCCCGACAGGGGAATTCACCCCTCCACTTT. J is TRBJ1-6 and V is TRBV27, with 8 bases fitting TRBD1. The V gene end was trimmed by 4 bases and the J gene end by 7 bases; junction bases not matched to a gene: 3. The CDR3 has 14 amino acids. Germline V gene sequence: CDR1 MNHEY, CDR2 SMNVEV (reference sequence).

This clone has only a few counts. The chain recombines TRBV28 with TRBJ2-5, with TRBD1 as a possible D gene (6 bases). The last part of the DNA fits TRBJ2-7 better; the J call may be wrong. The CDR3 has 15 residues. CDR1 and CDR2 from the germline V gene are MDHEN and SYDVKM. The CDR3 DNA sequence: TGTGCCAGCAGTCCCCGCGGACAGATCTCCTACGAGCAGTACTTC. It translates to CASSPRGQISYEQYF.

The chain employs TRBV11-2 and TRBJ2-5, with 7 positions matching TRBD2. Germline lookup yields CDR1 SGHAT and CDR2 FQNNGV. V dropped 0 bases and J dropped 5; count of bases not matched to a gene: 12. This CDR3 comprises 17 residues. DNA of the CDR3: TGTGCCAGCAGCTTAGAGAGGGCTAGCGGAGGGGAGGAGACCCAGTACTTC. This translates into CASSLERASGGEETQYF.

Here the CDR3 reads CASSPGTDFEAFF. The CDR3 coding sequence is TGTGCCAGCTCACCAGGGACGGATTTTGAAGCTTTCTTT. The chain employs TRBV18 and TRBJ1-1, with TRBD1 as a possible D gene (5 bases). Germline CDR1 KGHSH, CDR2 LQKENI. The CDR3 length is 13 residues. V gave up 2 bases and J gave up 7 bases, with 11 bases separating them.

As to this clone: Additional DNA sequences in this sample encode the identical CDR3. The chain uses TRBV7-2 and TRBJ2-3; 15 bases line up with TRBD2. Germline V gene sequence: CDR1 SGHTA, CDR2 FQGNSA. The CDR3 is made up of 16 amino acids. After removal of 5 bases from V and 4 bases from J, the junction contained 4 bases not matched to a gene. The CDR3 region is CASSLGLAGGSDTQYF. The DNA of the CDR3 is TGTGCCAGCAGCCTCGGACTAGCGGGAGGGTCAGATACGCAGTATTTT.

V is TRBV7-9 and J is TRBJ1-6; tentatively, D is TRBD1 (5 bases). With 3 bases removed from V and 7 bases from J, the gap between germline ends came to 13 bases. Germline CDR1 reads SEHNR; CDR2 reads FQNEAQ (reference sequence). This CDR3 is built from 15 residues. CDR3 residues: CASSLVGGGNSPLHF. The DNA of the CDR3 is TGTGCCAGCAGCTTGGTCGGGGGAGGCAATTCACCCCTCCACTTT.

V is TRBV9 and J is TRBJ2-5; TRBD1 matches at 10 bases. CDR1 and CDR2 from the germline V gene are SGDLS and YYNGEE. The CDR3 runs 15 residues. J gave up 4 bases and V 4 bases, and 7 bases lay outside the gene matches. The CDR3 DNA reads TGTGCCAGCAGCCCAAGGACAGGGGGAGGAGAGACCCAGTACTTC. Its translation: CASSPRTGGGETQYF.

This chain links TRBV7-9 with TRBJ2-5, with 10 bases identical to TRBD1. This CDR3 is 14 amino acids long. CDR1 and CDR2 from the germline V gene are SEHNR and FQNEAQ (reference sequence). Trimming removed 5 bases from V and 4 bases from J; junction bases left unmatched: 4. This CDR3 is CASSAGQGVETQYF. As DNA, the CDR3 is TGTGCCAGCAGCGCCGGACAGGGGGTAGAGACCCAGTACTTC. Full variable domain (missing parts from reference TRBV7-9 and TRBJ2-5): DTGVSQNPRHKITKRGQNVTFRCDPISEHNRLYWYRQTLGQGPEFLTYFQNEAQLEKSRLLSDRFSAERPKGSFSTLEIQRTEQGDSAMYLCASSAGQGVETQYFGPGTRLLVL.

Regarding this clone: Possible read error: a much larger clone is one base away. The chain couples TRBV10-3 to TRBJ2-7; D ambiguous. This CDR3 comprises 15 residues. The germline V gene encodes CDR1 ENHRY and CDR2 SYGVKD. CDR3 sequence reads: CATSESSAPGVKQYF. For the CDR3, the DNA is TGTGCCACCAGTGAGTCAAGCGCTCCCGGAGTCAAGCAGTACTTC.

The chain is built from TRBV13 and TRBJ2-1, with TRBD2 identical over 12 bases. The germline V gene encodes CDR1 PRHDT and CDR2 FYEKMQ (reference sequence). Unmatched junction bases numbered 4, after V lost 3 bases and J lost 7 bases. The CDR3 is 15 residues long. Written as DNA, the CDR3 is TGTGCCAGCAGCTTTCCAGGACTAGCGGGAAATGAGCAGTTCTTC. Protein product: CASSFPGLAGNEQFF.

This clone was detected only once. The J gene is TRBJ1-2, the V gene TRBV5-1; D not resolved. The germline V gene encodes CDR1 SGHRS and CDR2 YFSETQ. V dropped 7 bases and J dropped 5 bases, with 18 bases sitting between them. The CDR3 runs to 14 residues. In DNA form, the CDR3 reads TGCGCCAGCGCACTTACATCGGACCCTTATGGCTACACCTTC. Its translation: CASALTSDPYGYTF. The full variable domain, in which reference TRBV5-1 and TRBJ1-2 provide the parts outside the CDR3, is KAGVTQTPRYLIKTRGQQVTLSCSPISGHRSVSWYQQTPGQGLQFLFEYFSETQRNKGNFPGRFSGRQFSNSRSEMNVSTLELGDSALYLCASALTSDPYGYTFGSGTRLTVV.

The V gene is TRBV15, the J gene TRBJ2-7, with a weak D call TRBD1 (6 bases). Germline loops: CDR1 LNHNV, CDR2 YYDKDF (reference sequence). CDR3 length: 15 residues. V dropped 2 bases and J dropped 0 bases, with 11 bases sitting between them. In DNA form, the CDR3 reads TGTGCCACCAGCAGAAGCAGGGGAAGCTCCTACGAGCAGTACTTC. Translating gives CATSRSRGSSYEQYF. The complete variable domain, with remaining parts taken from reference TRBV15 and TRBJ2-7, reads DAMVIQNPRYQVTQFGKPVTLSCSQTLNHNVMYWYQQKSSQAPKLLFHYYDKDFNNEADTPDNFQSRRPNTSFCFLDIRSPGLGDTAMYLCATSRSRGSSYEQYFGPGTRLTVT.

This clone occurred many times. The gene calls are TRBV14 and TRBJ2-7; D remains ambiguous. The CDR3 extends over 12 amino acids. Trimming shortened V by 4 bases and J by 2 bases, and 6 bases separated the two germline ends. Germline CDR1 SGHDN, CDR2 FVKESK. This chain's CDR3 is CASSPVPYEQYF. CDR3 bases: TGTGCCAGCAGCCCGGTGCCCTACGAGCAGTACTTC.